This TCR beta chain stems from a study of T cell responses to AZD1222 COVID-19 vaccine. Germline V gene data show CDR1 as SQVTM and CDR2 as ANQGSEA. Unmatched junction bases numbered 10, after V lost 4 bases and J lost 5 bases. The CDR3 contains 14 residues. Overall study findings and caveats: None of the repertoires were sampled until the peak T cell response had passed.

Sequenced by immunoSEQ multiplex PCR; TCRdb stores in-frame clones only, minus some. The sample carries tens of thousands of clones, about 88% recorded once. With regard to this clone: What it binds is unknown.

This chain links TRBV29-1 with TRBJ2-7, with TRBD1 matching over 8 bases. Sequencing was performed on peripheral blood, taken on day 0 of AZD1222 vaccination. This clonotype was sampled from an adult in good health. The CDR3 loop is CSVGLQGDLHEQYF. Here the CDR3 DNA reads TGCAGCGTTGGCCTACAGGGGGACCTCCACGAGCAGTACTTC.